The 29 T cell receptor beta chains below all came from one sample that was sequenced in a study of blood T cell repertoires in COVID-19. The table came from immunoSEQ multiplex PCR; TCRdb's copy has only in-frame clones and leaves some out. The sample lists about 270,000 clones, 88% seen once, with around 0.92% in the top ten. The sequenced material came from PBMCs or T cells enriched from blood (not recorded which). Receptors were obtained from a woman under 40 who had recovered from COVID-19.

CDR3 in DNA: TGTGCCAGCTGGCTTGGGGGCCGGAGGGCTTTCTTT. Its translation: CASWLGGRRAFF. The J gene is TRBJ1-1, the V gene TRBV27; D is possibly TRBD1 (6 bases). Germline V gene lookup returns CDR1 MNHEY and CDR2 SMNVEV (reference sequence). The V and J ends lost 8 bases and 11 bases respectively, with 18 bases between them. This CDR3 has 12 amino acids.

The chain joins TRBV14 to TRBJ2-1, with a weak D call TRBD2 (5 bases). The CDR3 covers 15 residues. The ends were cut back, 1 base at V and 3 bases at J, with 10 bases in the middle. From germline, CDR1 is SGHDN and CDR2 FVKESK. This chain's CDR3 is CASSQGRGYYNEQFF. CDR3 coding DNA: TGTGCCAGCAGCCAAGGACGGGGTTACTACAATGAGCAGTTCTTC.

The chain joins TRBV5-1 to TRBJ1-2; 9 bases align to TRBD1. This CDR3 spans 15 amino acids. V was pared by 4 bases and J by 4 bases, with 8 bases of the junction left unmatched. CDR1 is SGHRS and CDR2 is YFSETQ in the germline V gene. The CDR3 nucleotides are TGCGCCAGCAGCCTAGAGGGACAGGGAACCTATGGCTACACCTTC. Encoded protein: CASSLEGQGTYGYTF.

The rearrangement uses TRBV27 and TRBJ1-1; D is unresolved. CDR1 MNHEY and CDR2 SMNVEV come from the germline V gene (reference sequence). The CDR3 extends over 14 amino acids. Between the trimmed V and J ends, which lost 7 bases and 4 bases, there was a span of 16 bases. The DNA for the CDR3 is TGTGCCAGCACCCTATCAGGCCGGGGCACTGAAGCTTTCTTT. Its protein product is CASTLSGRGTEAFF.

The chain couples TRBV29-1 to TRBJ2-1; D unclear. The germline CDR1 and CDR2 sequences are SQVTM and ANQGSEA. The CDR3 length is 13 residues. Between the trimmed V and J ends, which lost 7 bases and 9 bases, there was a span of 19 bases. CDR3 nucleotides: TGCAGCGCCGAACCGGGTCGAAGCAGTGAGCAGTTCTTC. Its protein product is CSAEPGRSSEQFF.

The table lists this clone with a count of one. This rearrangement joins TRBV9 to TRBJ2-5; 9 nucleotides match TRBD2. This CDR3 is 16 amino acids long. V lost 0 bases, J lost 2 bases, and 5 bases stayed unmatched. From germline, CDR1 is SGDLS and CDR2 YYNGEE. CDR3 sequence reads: CASSVGGLAGQETQYF. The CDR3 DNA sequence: TGTGCCAGCAGCGTAGGGGGGCTAGCGGGACAAGAGACCCAGTACTTC.

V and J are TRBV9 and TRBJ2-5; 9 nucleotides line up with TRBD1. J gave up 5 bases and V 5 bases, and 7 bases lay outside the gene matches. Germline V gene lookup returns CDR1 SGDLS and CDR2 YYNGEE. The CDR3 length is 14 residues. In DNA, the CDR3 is TGTGCCAGCAGTGTCACAGGGGGCCGGGAGACCCAGTACTTC. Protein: CASSVTGGRETQYF. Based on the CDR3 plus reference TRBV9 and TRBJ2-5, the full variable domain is DSGVTQTPKHLITATGQRVTLRCSPRSGDLSVYWYQQSLDQGLQFLIQYYNGEERAKGNILERFSAQQFPDLHSELNLSSLELGDSALYFCASSVTGGRETQYFGPGTRLLVL.

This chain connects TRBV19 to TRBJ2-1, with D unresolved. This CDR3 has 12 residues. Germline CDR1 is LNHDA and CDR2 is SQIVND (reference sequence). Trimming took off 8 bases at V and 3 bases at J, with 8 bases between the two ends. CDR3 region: CASLRSYNEQFF. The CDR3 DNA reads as TGTGCCAGTCTTCGCAGCTACAATGAGCAGTTCTTC.

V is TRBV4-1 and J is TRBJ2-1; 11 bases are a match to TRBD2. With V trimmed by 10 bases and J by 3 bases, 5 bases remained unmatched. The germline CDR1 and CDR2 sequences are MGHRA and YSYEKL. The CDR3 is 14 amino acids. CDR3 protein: CATSSGGVYNEQFF. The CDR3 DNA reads TGCGCCACCAGTAGCGGGGGGGTCTACAATGAGCAGTTCTTC.

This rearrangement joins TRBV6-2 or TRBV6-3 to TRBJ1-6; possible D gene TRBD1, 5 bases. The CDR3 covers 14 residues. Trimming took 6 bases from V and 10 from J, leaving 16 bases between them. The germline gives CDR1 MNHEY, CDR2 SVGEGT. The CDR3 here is CASSLGGEGSPLHF. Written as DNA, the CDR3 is TGTGCCAGCAGCTTGGGAGGGGAAGGATCACCCCTCCACTTT.

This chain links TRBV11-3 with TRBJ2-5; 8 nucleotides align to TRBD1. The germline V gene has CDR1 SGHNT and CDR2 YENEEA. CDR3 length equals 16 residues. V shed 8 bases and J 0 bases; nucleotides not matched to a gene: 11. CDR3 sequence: CASSPPTGGYQETQYF. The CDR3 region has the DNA TGTGCCAGCTCCCCTCCAACAGGGGGTTACCAAGAGACCCAGTACTTC.

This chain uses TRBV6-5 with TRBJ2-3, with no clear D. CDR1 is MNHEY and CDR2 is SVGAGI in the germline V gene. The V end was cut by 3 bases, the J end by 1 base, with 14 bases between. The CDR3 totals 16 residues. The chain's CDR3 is CASSYHSLSGTDTQYF. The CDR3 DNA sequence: TGTGCCAGCAGTTATCACTCCCTCTCGGGCACAGATACGCAGTATTTT.

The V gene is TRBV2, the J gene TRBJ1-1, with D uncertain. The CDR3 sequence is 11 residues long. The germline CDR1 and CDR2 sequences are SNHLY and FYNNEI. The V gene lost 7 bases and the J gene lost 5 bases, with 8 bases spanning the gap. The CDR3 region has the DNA TGTGCCAGCACACACAAAACTGAAGCTTTCTTT. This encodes CASTHKTEAFF.

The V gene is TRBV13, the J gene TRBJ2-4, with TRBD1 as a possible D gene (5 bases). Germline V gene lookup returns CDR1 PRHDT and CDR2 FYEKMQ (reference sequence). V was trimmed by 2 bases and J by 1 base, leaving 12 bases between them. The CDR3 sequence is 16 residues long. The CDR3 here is CASSLRAGFAKNIQYF. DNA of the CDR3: TGTGCCAGCAGCTTACGGGCAGGGTTCGCCAAAAACATTCAGTACTTC.

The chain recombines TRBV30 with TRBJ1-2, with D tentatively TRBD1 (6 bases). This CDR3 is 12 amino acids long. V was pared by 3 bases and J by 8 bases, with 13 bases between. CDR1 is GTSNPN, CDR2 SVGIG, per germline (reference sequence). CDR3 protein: CAWRNRAGGYTF. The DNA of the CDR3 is TGTGCCTGGAGAAACAGGGCTGGCGGCTACACCTTC.

CDR3 amino acids: CASSFRGPWDNSPLHF. CDR3 nucleotide sequence: TGTGCCAGCAGTTTCAGGGGCCCCTGGGATAATTCACCCCTCCACTTT. This rearrangement joins TRBV6-5 to TRBJ1-6; D is possibly TRBD1 (6 bases). Trimming removed 4 bases from V and 5 bases from J, with 15 bases in between. CDR3 length: 16 amino acids. Germline assignment: CDR1 MNHEY and CDR2 SVGAGI.

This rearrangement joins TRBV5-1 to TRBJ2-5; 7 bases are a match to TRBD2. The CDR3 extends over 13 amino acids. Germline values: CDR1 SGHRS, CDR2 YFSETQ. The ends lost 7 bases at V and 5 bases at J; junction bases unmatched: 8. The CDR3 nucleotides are TGCGCCAGCCGAGGCGGGAGATCTGAGACCCAGTACTTC. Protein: CASRGGRSETQYF.

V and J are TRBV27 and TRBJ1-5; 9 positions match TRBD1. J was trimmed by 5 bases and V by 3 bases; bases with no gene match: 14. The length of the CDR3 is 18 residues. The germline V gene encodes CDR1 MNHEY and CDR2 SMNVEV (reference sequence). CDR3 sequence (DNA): TGTGCCAGCAGTTTTAGGGCTCCGGGACAGGGTTTTGATCAGCCCCAGCATTTT. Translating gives CASSFRAPGQGFDQPQHF.

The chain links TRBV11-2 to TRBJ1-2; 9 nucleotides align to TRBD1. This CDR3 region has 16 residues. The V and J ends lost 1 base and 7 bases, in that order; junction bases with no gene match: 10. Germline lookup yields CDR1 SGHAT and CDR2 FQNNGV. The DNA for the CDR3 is TGTGCCAGCAGCTTAGGGATTGGGACAGGGTTTGGTGGCTACACCTTC. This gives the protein CASSLGIGTGFGGYTF.

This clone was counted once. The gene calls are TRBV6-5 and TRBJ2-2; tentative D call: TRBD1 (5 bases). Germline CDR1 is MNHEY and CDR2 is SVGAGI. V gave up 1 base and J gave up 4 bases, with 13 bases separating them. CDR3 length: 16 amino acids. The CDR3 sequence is CASSYFRARTTGELFF. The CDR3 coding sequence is TGTGCCAGCAGTTACTTCAGGGCTAGAACCACCGGGGAGCTGTTTTTT.

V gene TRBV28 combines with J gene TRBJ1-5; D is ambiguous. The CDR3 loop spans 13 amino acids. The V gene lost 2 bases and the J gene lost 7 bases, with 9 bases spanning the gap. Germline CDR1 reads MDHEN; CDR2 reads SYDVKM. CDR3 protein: CASSLNELQPQHF. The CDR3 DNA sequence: TGTGCCAGCAGTTTAAATGAGCTCCAGCCCCAGCATTTT.

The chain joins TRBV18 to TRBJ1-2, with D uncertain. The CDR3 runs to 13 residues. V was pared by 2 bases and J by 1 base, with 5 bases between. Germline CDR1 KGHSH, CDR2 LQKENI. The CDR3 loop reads CASSPDYNYGYTF. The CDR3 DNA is TGTGCCAGCTCACCAGACTATAACTATGGCTACACCTTC.

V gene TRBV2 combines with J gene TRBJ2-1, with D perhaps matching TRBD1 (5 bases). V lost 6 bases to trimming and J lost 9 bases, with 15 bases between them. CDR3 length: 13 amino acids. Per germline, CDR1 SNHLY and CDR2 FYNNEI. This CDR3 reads CASSFQGEAEQFF. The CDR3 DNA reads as TGTGCCAGCAGCTTCCAGGGTGAGGCTGAGCAGTTCTTC.

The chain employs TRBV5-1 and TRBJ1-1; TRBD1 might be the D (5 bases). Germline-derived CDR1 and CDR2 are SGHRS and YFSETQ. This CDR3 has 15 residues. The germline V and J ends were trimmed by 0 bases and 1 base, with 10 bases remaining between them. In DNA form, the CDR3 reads TGCGCCAGCAGCTTGGTTCGGGGGACGAACACTGAAGCTTTCTTT. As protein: CASSLVRGTNTEAFF.

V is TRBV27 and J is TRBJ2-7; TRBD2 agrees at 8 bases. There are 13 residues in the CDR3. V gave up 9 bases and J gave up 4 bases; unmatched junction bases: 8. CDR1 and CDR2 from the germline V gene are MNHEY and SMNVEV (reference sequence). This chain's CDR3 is CASSSGVYYEQYF. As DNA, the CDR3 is TGTGCCAGTAGTAGCGGGGTTTATTACGAGCAGTACTTC.

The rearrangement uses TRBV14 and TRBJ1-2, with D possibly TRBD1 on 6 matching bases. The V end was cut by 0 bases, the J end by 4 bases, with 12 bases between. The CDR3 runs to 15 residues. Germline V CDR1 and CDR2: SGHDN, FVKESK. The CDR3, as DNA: TGTGCCAGCAGCCAAGATCTCCCCAGGGGCTATGGCTACACCTTC. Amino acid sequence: CASSQDLPRGYGYTF.

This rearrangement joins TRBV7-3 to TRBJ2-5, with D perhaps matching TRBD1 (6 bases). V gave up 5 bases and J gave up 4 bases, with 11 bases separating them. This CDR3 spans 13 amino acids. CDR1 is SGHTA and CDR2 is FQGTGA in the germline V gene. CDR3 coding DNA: TGTGCCAGCAGCCAGGGGCCCACAGAGACCCAGTACTTC. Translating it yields CASSQGPTETQYF.

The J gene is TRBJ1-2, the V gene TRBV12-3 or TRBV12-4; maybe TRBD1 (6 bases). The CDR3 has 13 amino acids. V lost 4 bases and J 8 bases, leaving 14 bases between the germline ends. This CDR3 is CASSSGGARGYTF. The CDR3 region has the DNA TGTGCCAGCAGTTCCGGGGGGGCGCGGGGCTACACCTTC.

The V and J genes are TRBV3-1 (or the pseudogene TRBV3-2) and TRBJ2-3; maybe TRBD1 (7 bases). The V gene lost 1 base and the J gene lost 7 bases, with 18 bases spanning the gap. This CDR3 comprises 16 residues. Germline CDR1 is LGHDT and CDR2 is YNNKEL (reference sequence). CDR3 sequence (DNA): TGTGCCAGCAGCCAAGGGGTCAGGGGGGTTGCAAATACGCAGTATTTT. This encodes CASSQGVRGVANTQYF.